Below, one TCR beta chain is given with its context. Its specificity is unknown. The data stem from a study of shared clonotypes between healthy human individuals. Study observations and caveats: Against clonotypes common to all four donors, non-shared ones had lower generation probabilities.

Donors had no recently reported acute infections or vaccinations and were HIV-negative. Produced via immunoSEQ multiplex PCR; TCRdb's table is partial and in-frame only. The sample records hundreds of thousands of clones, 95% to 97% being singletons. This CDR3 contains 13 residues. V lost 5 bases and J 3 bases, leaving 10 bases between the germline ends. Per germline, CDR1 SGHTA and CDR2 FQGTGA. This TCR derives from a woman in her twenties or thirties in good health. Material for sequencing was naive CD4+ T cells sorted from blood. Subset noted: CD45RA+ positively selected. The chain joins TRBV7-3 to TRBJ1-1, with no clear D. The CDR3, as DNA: TGTGCCAGCAGCCGGCAAGCGGACACTGAAGCTTTCTTT. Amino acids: CASSRQADTEAFF.